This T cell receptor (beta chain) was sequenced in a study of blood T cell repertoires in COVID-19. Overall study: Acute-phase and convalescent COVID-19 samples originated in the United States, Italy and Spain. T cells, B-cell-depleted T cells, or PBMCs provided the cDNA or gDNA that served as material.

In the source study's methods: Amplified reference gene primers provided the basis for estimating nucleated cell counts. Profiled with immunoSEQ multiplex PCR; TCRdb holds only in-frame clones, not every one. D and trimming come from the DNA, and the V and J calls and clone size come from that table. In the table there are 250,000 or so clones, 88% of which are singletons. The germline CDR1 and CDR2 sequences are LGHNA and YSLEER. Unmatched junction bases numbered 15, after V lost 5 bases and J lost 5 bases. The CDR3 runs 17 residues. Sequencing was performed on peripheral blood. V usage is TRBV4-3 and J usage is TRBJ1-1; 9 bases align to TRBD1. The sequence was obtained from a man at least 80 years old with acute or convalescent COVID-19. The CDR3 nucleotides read TGCGCCAGCAGCGCCGGGAGGACAGGGGTAGGAAAAACTGAAGCTTTCTTT. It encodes CASSAGRTGVGKTEAFF.